The count of the clone carrying this T cell receptor (beta chain) is one. The antigen is not known. The entry originates in a study of CD8+CD57+ T cells in acquired aplastic anemia. As for the study in general: The average for DNA from sorted CD4+ and CD8+ cells was 3.2 ug. General study results and limits: Statistical testing detected no significant gap in CD8+ Simpson's diversity between patients and controls. Sharing between patients and controls was observed for twenty-nine CD8+ CDR3 sequences.

The CDR3 is made up of 13 amino acids. Germline V gives CDR1 KGHDR, CDR2 SFDVKD. V was trimmed by 7 bases and J by 2 bases, leaving 10 bases between them. TCR beta VDJ and CDR3 profiles were obtained from a genomic DNA template. Using its own MiXCR run on the reads, TCRdb lists one record per CDR3 protein. The data hold approximately 170,000 distinct CDR3 sequences, with less than 65% observed a single time. The sequenced sample was sorted CD4+, CD8+, or CD8+CD57+ T cells (not recorded which) from PBMCs. The rearrangement links TRBV24-1 to TRBJ2-5; weak D call: TRBD2 (7 bases). This receptor was obtained from a human donor in good health, serving as a control. The CDR3 reads CATSKGGQETQYF. CDR3 nucleotides: TGTGCCACCAGCAAGGGGGGGCAAGAGACCCAGTACTTC.